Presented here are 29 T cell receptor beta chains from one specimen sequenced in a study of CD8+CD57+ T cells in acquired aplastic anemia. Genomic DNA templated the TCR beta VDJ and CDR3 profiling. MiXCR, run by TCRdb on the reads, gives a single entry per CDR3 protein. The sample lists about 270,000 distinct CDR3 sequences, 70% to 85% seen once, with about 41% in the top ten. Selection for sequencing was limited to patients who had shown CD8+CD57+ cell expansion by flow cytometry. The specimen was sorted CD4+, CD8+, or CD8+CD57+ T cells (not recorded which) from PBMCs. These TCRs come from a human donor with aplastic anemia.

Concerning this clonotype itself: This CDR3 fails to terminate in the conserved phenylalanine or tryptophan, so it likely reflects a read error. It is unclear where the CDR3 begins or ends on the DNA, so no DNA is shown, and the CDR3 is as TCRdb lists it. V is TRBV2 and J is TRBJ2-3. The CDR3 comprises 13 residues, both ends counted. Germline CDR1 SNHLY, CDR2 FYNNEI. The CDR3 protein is CASTSYGYTFGSG.

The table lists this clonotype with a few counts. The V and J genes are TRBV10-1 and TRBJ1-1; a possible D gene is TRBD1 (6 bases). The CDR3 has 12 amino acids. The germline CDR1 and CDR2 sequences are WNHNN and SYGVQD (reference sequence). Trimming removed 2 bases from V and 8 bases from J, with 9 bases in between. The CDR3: CASSEAGEEAFF. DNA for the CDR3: TGCGCCAGCAGTGAGGCAGGGGAGGAAGCTTTCTTT.

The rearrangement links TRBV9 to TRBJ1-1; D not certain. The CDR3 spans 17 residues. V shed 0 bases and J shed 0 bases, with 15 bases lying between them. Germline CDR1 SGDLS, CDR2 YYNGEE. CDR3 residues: CASSVDKDQLMNTEAFF. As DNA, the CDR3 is TGTGCCAGCAGCGTAGACAAGGACCAGCTGATGAACACTGAAGCTTTCTTT.

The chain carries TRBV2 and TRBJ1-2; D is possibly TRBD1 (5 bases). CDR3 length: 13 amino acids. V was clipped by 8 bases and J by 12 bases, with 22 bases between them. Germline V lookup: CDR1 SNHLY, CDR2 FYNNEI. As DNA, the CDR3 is TGTGCCAGCGGCGAAGGCGGCACAGGTACGCACACCTTC. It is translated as CASGEGGTGTHTF.

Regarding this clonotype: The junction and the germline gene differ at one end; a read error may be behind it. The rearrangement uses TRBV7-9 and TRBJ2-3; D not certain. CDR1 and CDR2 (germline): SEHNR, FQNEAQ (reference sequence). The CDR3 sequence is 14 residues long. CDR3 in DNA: TGTGCCAGCAGCCACCCCGTGATGGACGAGCCGTACTTCTTT. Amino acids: CASSHPVMDEPYFF.

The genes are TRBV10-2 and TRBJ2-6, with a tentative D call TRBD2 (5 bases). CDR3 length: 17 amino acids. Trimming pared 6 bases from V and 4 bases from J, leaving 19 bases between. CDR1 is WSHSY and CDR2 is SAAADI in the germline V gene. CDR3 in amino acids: CASSPTQRLGGANVLTF. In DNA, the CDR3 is TGCGCCAGCAGCCCGACTCAGCGGCTTGGGGGGGCCAACGTCCTGACTTTC.

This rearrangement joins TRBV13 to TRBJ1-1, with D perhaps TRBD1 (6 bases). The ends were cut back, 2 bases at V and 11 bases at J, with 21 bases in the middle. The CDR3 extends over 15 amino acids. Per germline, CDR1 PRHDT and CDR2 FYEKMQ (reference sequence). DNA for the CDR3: TGTGCCAGCAGCTTACGGCTCAGGGGCTTGGATTATGCTTTCTTT. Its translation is CASSLRLRGLDYAFF. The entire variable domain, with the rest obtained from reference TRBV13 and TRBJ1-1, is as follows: AAGVIQSPRHLIKEKRETATLKCYPIPRHDTVYWYQQGPGQDPQFLISFYEKMQSDKGSIPDRFSAQQFSDYHSELNMSSLELGDSALYFCASSLRLRGLDYAFFGQGTRLTVV.

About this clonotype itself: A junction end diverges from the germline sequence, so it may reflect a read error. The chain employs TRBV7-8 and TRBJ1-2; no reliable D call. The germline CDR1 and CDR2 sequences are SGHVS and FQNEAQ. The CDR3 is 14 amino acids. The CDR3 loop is CASSFQRSGYGYEF. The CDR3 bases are TGTGCCAGCAGCTTTCAAAGAAGCGGGTATGGCTATGAGTTC.

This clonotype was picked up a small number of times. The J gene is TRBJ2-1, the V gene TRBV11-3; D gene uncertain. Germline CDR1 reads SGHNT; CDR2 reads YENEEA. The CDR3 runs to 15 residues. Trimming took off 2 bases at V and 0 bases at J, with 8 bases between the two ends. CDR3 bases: TGTGCCAGCAGCTTATATCAGACCTCCTACAATGAGCAGTTCTTC. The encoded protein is CASSLYQTSYNEQFF.

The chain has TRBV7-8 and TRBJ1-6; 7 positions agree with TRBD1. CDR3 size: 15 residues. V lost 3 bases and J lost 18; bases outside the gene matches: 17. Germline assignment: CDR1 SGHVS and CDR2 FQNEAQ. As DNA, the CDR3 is TGTGCCAGCAGCTTTGATCCAGGAGGGACAGCCCTTTCCCACTTT. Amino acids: CASSFDPGGTALSHF.

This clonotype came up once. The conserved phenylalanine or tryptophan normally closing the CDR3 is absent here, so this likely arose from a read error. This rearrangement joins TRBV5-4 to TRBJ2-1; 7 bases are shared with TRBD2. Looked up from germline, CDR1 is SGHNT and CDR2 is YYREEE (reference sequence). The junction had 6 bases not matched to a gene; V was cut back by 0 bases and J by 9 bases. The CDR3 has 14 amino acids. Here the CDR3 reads CASSLGEGLGEQFS. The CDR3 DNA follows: TGTGCCAGCAGCTTGGGGGAGGGGCTAGGTGAGCAGTTCTCC.

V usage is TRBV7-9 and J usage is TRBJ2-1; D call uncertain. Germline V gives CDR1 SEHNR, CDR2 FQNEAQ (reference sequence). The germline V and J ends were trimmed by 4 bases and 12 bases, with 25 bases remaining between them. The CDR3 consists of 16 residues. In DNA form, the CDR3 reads TGTGCCAGCAGCTCTGCGAGCGCAGGACGTAGGTCTGCGCAGTTCTTC. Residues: CASSSASAGRRSAQFF.

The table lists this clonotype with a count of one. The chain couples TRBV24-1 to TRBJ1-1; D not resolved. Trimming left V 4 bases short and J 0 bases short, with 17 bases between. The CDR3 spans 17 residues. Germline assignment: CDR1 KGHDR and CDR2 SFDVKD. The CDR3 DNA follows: TGTGCCACCAGTGACAAGGAAAAACCCCTGGTGAACACTGAAGCTTTCTTT. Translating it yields CATSDKEKPLVNTEAFF.

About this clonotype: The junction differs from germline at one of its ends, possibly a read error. The CDR3 nucleotides are TGTGCCAGCAGCTTAGGTCTGACAGGCTCCACTGAAGATTTCTTT. This gives the protein CASSLGLTGSTEDFF. V usage is TRBV7-9 and J usage is TRBJ1-1, with D possibly being TRBD1 (6 bases). Germline V gene sequence: CDR1 SEHNR, CDR2 FQNEAQ (reference sequence). The CDR3 runs 15 residues. Full variable domain (remainder filled in from reference TRBV7-9 and TRBJ1-1): DTGVSQNPRHKITKRGQNVTFRCDPISEHNRLYWYRQTLGQGPEFLTYFQNEAQLEKSRLLSDRFSAERPKGSFSTLEIQRTEQGDSAMYLCASSLGLTGSTEDFFGQGTRLTVV.

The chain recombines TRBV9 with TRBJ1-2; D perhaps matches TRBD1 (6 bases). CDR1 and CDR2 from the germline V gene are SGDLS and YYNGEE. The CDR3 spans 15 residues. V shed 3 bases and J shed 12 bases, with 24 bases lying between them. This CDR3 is CASSDSGGAKDTHTF. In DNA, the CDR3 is TGTGCCAGCAGCGATAGCGGGGGGGCGAAAGATACGCACACCTTC.

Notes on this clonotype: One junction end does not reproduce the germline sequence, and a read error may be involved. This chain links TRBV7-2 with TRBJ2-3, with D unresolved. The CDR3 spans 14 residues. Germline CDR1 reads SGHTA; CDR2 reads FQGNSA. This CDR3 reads CASSLAARPALSHF. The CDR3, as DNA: TGTGCCAGCAGCTTAGCGGCCCGTCCGGCCCTATCCCATTTT.

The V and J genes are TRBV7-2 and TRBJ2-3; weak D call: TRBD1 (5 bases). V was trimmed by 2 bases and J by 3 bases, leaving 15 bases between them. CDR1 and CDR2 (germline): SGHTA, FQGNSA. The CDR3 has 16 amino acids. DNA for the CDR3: TGTGCCAGCAGCTTATTGATAGGGGCCGGTACAGATACGCAGTATTTT. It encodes CASSLLIGAGTDTQYF.

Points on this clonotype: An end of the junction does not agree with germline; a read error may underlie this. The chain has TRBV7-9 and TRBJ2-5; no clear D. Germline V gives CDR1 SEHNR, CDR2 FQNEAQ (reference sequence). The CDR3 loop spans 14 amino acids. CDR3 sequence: CATSLAGRQETKDF. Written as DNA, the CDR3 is TGTGCCACCAGCTTAGCCGGTAGGCAAGAGACCAAGGACTTC. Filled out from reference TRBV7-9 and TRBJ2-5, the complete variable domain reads DTGVSQNPRHKITKRGQNVTFRCDPISEHNRLYWYRQTLGQGPEFLTYFQNEAQLEKSRLLSDRFSAERPKGSFSTLEIQRTEQGDSAMYLCATSLAGRQETKDFGPGTRLLVL.

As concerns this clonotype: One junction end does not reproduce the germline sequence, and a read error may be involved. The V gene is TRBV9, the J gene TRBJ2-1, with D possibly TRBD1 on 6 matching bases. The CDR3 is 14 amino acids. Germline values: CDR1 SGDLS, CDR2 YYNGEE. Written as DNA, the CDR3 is TGTGCCAGCAGCTTGGGGGCCGACAGGAAGGAGACACTCTTC. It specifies CASSLGADRKETLF.

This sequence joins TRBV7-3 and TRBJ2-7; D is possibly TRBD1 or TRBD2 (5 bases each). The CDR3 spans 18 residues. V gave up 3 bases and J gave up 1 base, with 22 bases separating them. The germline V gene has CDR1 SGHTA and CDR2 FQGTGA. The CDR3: CASSFHHGTKDLSYEQYV. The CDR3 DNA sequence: TGTGCCAGCAGCTTTCATCACGGGACGAAAGACCTTTCCTACGAGCAGTACGTC.

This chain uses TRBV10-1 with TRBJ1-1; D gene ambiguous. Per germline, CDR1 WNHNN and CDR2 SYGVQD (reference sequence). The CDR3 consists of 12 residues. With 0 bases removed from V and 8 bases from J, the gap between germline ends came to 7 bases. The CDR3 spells CASSESPGEAFF. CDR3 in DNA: TGCGCCAGCAGTGAGTCCCCGGGGGAAGCTTTCTTT.

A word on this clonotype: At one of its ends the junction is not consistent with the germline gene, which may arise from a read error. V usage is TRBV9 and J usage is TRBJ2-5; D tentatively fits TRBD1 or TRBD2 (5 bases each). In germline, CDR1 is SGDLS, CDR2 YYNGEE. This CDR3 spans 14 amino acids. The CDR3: CASSGGSSPQSLDF. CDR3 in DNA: TGTGCCAGCAGCGGGGGGTCAAGCCCGCAGTCCCTTGACTTC. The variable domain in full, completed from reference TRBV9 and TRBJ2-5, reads DSGVTQTPKHLITATGQRVTLRCSPRSGDLSVYWYQQSLDQGLQFLIQYYNGEERAKGNILERFSAQQFPDLHSELNLSSLELGDSALYFCASSGGSSPQSLDFGPGTRLLVL.

The DNA of the CDR3 is TGCGCCAGCAGCCTGGGTGGTACTTCGGCTACGCAGTATTTT. This encodes CASSLGGTSATQYF. The chain uses TRBV5-1 and TRBJ2-3; D is unresolved. In germline, CDR1 is SGHRS, CDR2 YFSETQ. The V gene lost 4 bases and the J gene lost 8 bases, with 17 bases spanning the gap. CDR3 length equals 14 residues.

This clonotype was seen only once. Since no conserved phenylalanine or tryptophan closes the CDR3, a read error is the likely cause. CDR3 in DNA: TGTGCCACCAGCAGGGCACTAGCGGAGACCCAGTACTGC. It yields the protein CATSRALAETQYC. This chain connects TRBV15 to TRBJ2-5, with 7 bases aligning to TRBD2. CDR1 and CDR2 (germline): LNHNV, YYDKDF (reference sequence). Trimming took 3 bases from V and 5 from J; bases not matched to a gene: 3. The CDR3 contains 13 residues.

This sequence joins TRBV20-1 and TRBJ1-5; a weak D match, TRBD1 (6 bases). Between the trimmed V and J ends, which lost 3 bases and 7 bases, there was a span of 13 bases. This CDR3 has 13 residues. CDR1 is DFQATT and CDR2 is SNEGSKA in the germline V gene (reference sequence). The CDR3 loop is CSASLRGGQPQHF. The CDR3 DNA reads TGCAGTGCTAGTCTCAGGGGCGGGCAGCCCCAGCATTTT.

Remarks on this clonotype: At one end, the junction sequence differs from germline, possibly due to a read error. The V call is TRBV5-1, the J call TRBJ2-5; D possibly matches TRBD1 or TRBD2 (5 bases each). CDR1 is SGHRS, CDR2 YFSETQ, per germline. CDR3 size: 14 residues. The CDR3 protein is CASSIGREQVTQYF. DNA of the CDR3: TGTGCCAGCAGCATAGGCAGGGAGCAAGTGACCCAGTACTTC.

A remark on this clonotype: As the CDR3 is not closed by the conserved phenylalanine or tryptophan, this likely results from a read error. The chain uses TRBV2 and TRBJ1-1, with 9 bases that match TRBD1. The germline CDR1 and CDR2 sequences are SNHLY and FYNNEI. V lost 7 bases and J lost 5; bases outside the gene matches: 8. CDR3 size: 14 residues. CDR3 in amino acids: CASTDRGRNTEAFV. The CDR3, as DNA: TGTGCCAGCACGGACAGGGGTAGAAATACTGAAGCTTTCGTT.

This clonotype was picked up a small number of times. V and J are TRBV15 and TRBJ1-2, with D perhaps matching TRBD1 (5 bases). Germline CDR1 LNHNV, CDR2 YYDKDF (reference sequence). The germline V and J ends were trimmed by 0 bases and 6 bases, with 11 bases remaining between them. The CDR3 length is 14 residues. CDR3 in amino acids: CATSRDPKGDGYTF. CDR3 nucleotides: TGTGCCACCAGCAGAGATCCGAAAGGGGATGGCTACACCTTC.

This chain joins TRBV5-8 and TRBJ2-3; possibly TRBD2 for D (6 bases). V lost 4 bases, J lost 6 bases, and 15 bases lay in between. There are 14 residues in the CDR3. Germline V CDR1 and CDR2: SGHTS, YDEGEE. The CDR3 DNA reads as TGTGCCAGCAGCACAGAAGCGGGTCCCGATACGCAGTATTTT. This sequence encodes CASSTEAGPDTQYF.